These 22 T cell receptor beta chains were sequenced from one sample in a study of blood T cell repertoires in COVID-19. The assay was immunoSEQ multiplex PCR, and TCRdb's table has in-frame clones only and misses some. This repertoire shows about 88,000 clones, about nine tenths found once; its top ten account for over 12%. Sequencing was done on a sample of peripheral blood. All receptors derive from a male donor with acute or convalescent COVID-19.

This chain links TRBV6-5 with TRBJ1-6; D is unresolved. This CDR3 is built from 14 residues. V was clipped by 6 bases and J by 5 bases, with 11 bases between them. Germline V gene data show CDR1 as MNHEY and CDR2 as SVGAGI. The CDR3 loop is CASRRDTDNSPLHF. CDR3 sequence (DNA): TGTGCCAGCAGGCGCGACACCGATAATTCACCCCTCCACTTT.

This clone was observed a single time. The rearrangement joins TRBV3-1 (or the pseudogene TRBV3-2) to TRBJ2-7; tentative D call: TRBD2 (6 bases). The CDR3 runs 14 residues. Between the trimmed V and J ends, which lost 4 bases and 3 bases, there was a span of 13 bases. The germline gives CDR1 LGHDT, CDR2 YNNKEL (reference sequence). The CDR3 here is CASSRDWRGYEQYF. The CDR3 coding sequence is TGTGCCAGCAGCCGAGACTGGCGGGGCTACGAGCAGTACTTC.

The chain couples TRBV25-1 to TRBJ2-3; 9 bases line up with TRBD1. CDR1 MGHDK and CDR2 SYGVNS come from the germline V gene. The CDR3 has 16 residues. Trimming took 4 bases from V and 4 from J; bases not matched to a gene: 9. The CDR3 DNA is TGTGCCAGCAGTGCCTGGGGACAGGGATCTGCAGATACGCAGTATTTT. As protein: CASSAWGQGSADTQYF. Full variable domain (rest looked up from reference TRBV25-1 and TRBJ2-3): EADIYQTPRYLVIGTGKKITLECSQTMGHDKMYWYQQDPGMELHLIHYSYGVNSTEKGDLSSESTVSRIRTEHFPLTLESARPSHTSQYLCASSAWGQGSADTQYFGPGTRLTVL.

This chain joins TRBV29-1 and TRBJ1-2; TRBD1 aligns across 7 bases. After removal of 2 bases from V and 4 bases from J, the junction contained 10 bases not matched to a gene. The CDR3 is made up of 15 amino acids. Germline assignment: CDR1 SQVTM and CDR2 ANQGSEA. CDR3: CSVESDRGQSYGYTF. The CDR3 DNA sequence: TGCAGCGTTGAATCCGATCGGGGACAGAGCTATGGCTACACCTTC.

The rearrangement uses TRBV10-2 and TRBJ2-7, with D possibly TRBD1 on 5 matching bases. CDR1 and CDR2 from the germline V gene are WSHSY and SAAADI. This CDR3 comprises 14 residues. V gave up 6 bases and J gave up 5 bases, with 17 bases separating them. CDR3 region: CASSKGVALNEQYF. The CDR3, as DNA: TGCGCCAGCAGCAAAGGGGTTGCACTGAACGAGCAGTACTTC.

The chain couples TRBV18 to TRBJ1-3; D remains ambiguous. Looked up from germline, CDR1 is KGHSH and CDR2 is LQKENI. V was shortened by 4 bases and J by 0 bases, with 13 bases between the two germline ends. The CDR3 sequence is 16 residues long. In nucleotides, the CDR3 is TGTGCCAGCTCACAAACAGTCACCCTCTCTGGAAACACCATATATTTT. It specifies CASSQTVTLSGNTIYF.

This clone has a handful of counts. The chain employs TRBV2 and TRBJ2-5; 10 bases fit TRBD1. J gave up 5 bases and V 5 bases, and 5 bases lay outside the gene matches. The germline gives CDR1 SNHLY, CDR2 FYNNEI. The CDR3 has 14 amino acids. The CDR3: CASSREGQGETQYF. DNA of the CDR3: TGTGCCAGCAGTCGAGAGGGACAGGGGGAGACCCAGTACTTC.

The V gene is TRBV3-1 (or the pseudogene TRBV3-2), the J gene TRBJ1-1; D not certain. The CDR3 spans 12 residues. V was pared by 4 bases and J by 8 bases, with 11 bases between. Per the germline V gene, CDR1 is LGHDT and CDR2 is YNNKEL (reference sequence). CDR3 in DNA: TGTGCCAGCAGCCTTTTGGGCAGAGAAGCTTTCTTT. Amino acid sequence: CASSLLGREAFF.

In this sample, this clone turned up once. The CDR3 bases are TGTGCCAGCAGTGCCTTTGGGGGGACAGGGGCTCTTAGCAATCAGCCCCAGCATTTT. Its protein is CASSAFGGTGALSNQPQHF. This sequence joins TRBV6-1 and TRBJ1-5; the match to TRBD1 covers 10 bases. The CDR3 is 19 residues long. The trim removed 4 bases at V and 0 bases at J, leaving 12 bases unmatched. CDR1 MNHNS and CDR2 SASEGT come from the germline V gene.

The chain employs TRBV2 and TRBJ1-6, with no clear D. The germline V and J ends were trimmed by 10 bases and 0 bases, with 10 bases remaining between them. The germline gives CDR1 SNHLY, CDR2 FYNNEI. The CDR3 spans 14 residues. The CDR3 region is CATKESSYNSPLHF. CDR3 bases: TGTGCCACCAAAGAGAGCTCCTATAATTCACCCCTCCACTTT. Drawing the rest from reference TRBV2 and TRBJ1-6, the complete variable domain is EPEVTQTPSHQVTQMGQEVILRCVPISNHLYFYWYRQILGQKVEFLVSFYNNEISEKSEIFDDQFSVERPDGSNFTLKIRSTKLEDSAMYFCATKESSYNSPLHFGNGTRLTVT.

The rearrangement joins TRBV5-1 to TRBJ1-4; 7 bases are a match to TRBD1. The CDR3 length is 15 residues. V was clipped by 4 bases and J by 3 bases; unmatched bases: 6. Looked up from germline, CDR1 is SGHRS and CDR2 is YFSETQ. The CDR3 DNA sequence: TGCGCCAGCAGCACGAAGGGGGCGGCTAATGAAAAACTGTTTTTT. Protein sequence: CASSTKGAANEKLFF. Combining the CDR3 with reference TRBV5-1 and TRBJ1-4 gives the whole variable domain KAGVTQTPRYLIKTRGQQVTLSCSPISGHRSVSWYQQTPGQGLQFLFEYFSETQRNKGNFPGRFSGRQFSNSRSEMNVSTLELGDSALYLCASSTKGAANEKLFFGSGTQLSVL.

The table lists this clone with a count of one. This chain joins TRBV10-2 and TRBJ1-6, with 7 bases identical to TRBD1. This CDR3 comprises 14 residues. After removal of 6 bases from V and 10 bases from J, the junction contained 9 bases not matched to a gene. Germline V gives CDR1 WSHSY, CDR2 SAAADI. This CDR3 reads CASSPTGTHSPLHF. CDR3 in DNA: TGCGCCAGCAGCCCGACAGGGACCCACTCACCCCTCCACTTT.

V is TRBV6-6 and J is TRBJ1-6; 8 bases line up with TRBD1. From germline, CDR1 is MNHNY and CDR2 SVGAGI (reference sequence). This CDR3 is built from 11 residues. Trimming cost V 9 bases and J 14 bases; bases outside gene matches: 6. CDR3 sequence: CASQNRGALHF. DNA for the CDR3: TGTGCCAGTCAGAACAGGGGGGCCCTCCACTTT.

The gene calls are TRBV28 and TRBJ2-3, with D unresolved. The V end was cut by 6 bases, the J end by 11 bases, with 18 bases between. This CDR3 has 13 amino acids. Germline CDR1 is MDHEN and CDR2 is SYDVKM. CDR3 sequence reads: CASSTLNPRGQYF. The CDR3 DNA follows: TGTGCCAGCAGCACCCTCAATCCCCGCGGGCAGTATTTT.

CDR3 sequence (DNA): TGCGCCAGCAGCTTGCAACAGGGGGTAGGCTACGAGCAGTACTTC. This encodes CASSLQQGVGYEQYF. The chain links TRBV5-1 to TRBJ2-7; TRBD1 aligns across 8 bases. CDR1 and CDR2 from the germline V gene are SGHRS and YFSETQ. The CDR3 is made up of 15 amino acids. V shed 1 base and J 3 bases; nucleotides not matched to a gene: 6.

The chain recombines TRBV11-2 with TRBJ1-4; tentatively, D is TRBD1 (5 bases). CDR1 and CDR2 (germline): SGHAT, FQNNGV. Trimming stripped 5 bases from V and 5 bases from J, with 21 bases between. The CDR3 sequence is 17 residues long. The CDR3 spells CASSPPGVGTLNEKLFF. The CDR3 DNA is TGTGCCAGCAGCCCACCGGGGGTCGGTACCCTGAATGAAAAACTGTTTTTT.

J is TRBJ1-5 and V is TRBV6-1; 8 bases line up with TRBD1. Germline V gene data show CDR1 as MNHNS and CDR2 as SASEGT. This CDR3 is built from 14 residues. V shed 3 bases and J 6 bases; nucleotides not matched to a gene: 4. CDR3: CASSDGTGGQPQHF. The CDR3 coding sequence is TGTGCCAGCAGTGACGGGACAGGCGGTCAGCCCCAGCATTTT.

The genes are TRBV2 and TRBJ1-1, with D possibly being TRBD1 (5 bases). This CDR3 has 15 residues. The germline V gene encodes CDR1 SNHLY and CDR2 FYNNEI. V was cut by 4 bases and J by 4 bases, with 16 bases left in between. Here the CDR3 DNA reads TGTGCCAGCAGTGTGGAGGGAAGGGGAGGCACTGAAGCTTTCTTT. Residues: CASSVEGRGGTEAFF.

The rearrangement joins TRBV5-1 to TRBJ1-6, with 7 nucleotides matching TRBD1. V dropped 0 bases and J dropped 3; count of bases not matched to a gene: 3. This CDR3 is built from 16 residues. Germline V CDR1 and CDR2: SGHRS, YFSETQ. Here the CDR3 reads CASSLGSGGYNSPLHF. CDR3 sequence (DNA): TGCGCCAGCAGCTTGGGTTCAGGGGGCTATAATTCACCCCTCCACTTT. The full variable domain, completed using reference TRBV5-1 and TRBJ1-6, is KAGVTQTPRYLIKTRGQQVTLSCSPISGHRSVSWYQQTPGQGLQFLFEYFSETQRNKGNFPGRFSGRQFSNSRSEMNVSTLELGDSALYLCASSLGSGGYNSPLHFGNGTRLTVT.

The chain couples TRBV29-1 to TRBJ2-1; 8 bases map to TRBD2. The CDR3 has 15 residues. CDR1 is SQVTM and CDR2 is ANQGSEA in the germline V gene. The junction had 6 bases not matched to a gene; V was cut back by 1 base and J by 4 bases. The CDR3 nucleotides read TGCAGCGTTGAAGTCGGCGGGACTAGGTACAATGAGCAGTTCTTC. Residues: CSVEVGGTRYNEQFF.

The chain recombines TRBV6-5 with TRBJ1-2; 8 nucleotides match TRBD1. V shed 5 bases, J shed 3 bases, and the junction held 5 bases outside the gene matches. CDR1 is MNHEY and CDR2 is SVGAGI in the germline V gene. This CDR3 spans 14 amino acids. The CDR3 sequence: CASSQGAIDYGYTF. As DNA, the CDR3 is TGTGCCAGCAGTCAGGGGGCGATAGACTATGGCTACACCTTC.

This chain uses TRBV7-2 with TRBJ2-1; 10 nucleotides align to TRBD2. Germline V lookup: CDR1 SGHTA, CDR2 FQGNSA. J gave up 6 bases and V 5 bases, and 7 bases lay outside the gene matches. CDR3 length: 15 amino acids. The CDR3 here is CASSPQASGGNEQFF. In nucleotides, the CDR3 is TGTGCCAGCAGCCCACAGGCTAGCGGGGGCAATGAGCAGTTCTTC.